The sequence of this TCR beta chain was determined in a study of cytomegalovirus exposure and HLA in healthy donors. Study observations and caveats: In a later analysis, first-cohort TCR clusters were found to tend to co-occur in the approximately 120 validation repertoires. While the bulk of TCR sequences proved rare, some public TCRs turned up in many donors.

The CDR3 loop spans 14 amino acids. Trimming cost V 8 bases and J 5 bases; bases outside gene matches: 5. Germline V gene lookup returns CDR1 MNHNS and CDR2 SASEGT. Using immunoSEQ multiplex PCR, the repertoire was profiled, and TCRdb retains in-frame clones only, with some absent. This sample has 150,000 to 200,000 clones, with about 83% found just once. Among the 120 subjects of the validation cohort, separate from the roughly 700-subject first cohort, were the donors. Comments on this clone: The antigen remains undetermined.

This TCR was sampled from a woman younger than 30 in good health and CMV-seronegative. The chain joins TRBV6-1 to TRBJ2-2; 10 bases are shared with TRBD1. The sample was PBMCs. The CDR3 region has the DNA TGTGCCAGCTTCGACAGGGGGCGGACCGGGGAGCTGTTTTTT. This codes for CASFDRGRTGELFF.